This TCR beta chain was obtained from a study of PD-L1 blockade in urothelial cancer. Turning to the study itself: At 6 weeks and at 3 weeks (second dose) after treatment start, blood was analyzed. General observations from the study: Below-median pretreatment blood TCR clonality predicted better survival.

Profiling relied on immunoSEQ multiplex PCR, and the TCRdb table lists in-frame clones only, not all of them. The sample includes 90,000 to 120,000 clones, approximately 90% seen only once; the top ten take 0.7% to 0.95%. A word on this clone: Its antigen is as yet unknown.

The V end was cut by 5 bases, the J end by 1 base, with 15 bases between. The CDR3 runs 16 residues. Germline CDR1 reads MDHEN; CDR2 reads SYDVKM. The source of this sequence is a woman aged 80 or over with urothelial cancer. This specimen was PBMCs, taken around atezolizumab (anti-PD-L1) treatment. This chain uses TRBV28 with TRBJ1-5, with D possibly being TRBD1 (6 bases). Here the CDR3 reads CASSLSQGTSNQPQHF. CDR3 bases: TGTGCCAGCAGTCTTTCTCAGGGGACGAGCAATCAGCCCCAGCATTTT. Together with reference TRBV28 and TRBJ1-5, the CDR3 gives the full variable domain: DVKVTQSSRYLVKRTGEKVFLECVQDMDHENMFWYRQDPGLGLRLIYFSYDVKMKEKGDIPEGYSVSREKKERFSLILESASTNQTSMYLCASSLSQGTSNQPQHFGDGTRLSIL.